A single sample gave rise to the 28 T cell receptor beta chains below, sequenced in a study of CD8 T cells in ankylosing spondylitis. A single record per CDR3 protein comes from TCRdb applying MiXCR to the 5' RACE reads. The sample lists 230,000 or so distinct CDR3 sequences, over 15% occurring once. Sequencing was done on a sample of blood, either unsorted or a sorted T cell fraction (not recorded which). The receptor source for this set is a male donor with ankylosing spondylitis or in good health (not recorded which).

V and J are TRBV12-3 or TRBV12-4 and TRBJ2-1; 7 positions match TRBD1. This CDR3 comprises 14 residues. V shed 7 bases and J 4 bases; nucleotides not matched to a gene: 7. The CDR3 bases are TGTGCCAGCATCACGGGACAGAGGTACAATGAGCAGTTCTTC. This encodes CASITGQRYNEQFF.

V is TRBV4-1 and J is TRBJ2-3; D not certain. Per the germline V gene, CDR1 is MGHRA and CDR2 is YSYEKL. There are 17 residues in the CDR3. V was pared by 4 bases and J by 0 bases, with 17 bases between. The CDR3 spells CASSPSVLRGSTDTQYF. CDR3 coding DNA: TGCGCCAGCAGCCCTTCTGTGTTGCGTGGAAGCACAGATACGCAGTATTTT.

J is TRBJ2-7 and V is TRBV29-1; TRBD2 agrees at 8 bases. Losses at the gene ends were 7 bases for V and 0 bases for J; bases not matched to a gene: 5. The V gene's germline CDR1 is SQVTM and CDR2 ANQGSEA. The length of the CDR3 is 13 residues. The CDR3, as DNA: TGCAGCGGTCTAAGCGGGAGCTCCTACGAGCAGTACTTC. Its protein product is CSGLSGSSYEQYF.

This clonotype has more than one count but fewer than ten. The chain recombines TRBV12-3 or TRBV12-4 with TRBJ2-7, with 8 bases lining up with TRBD1. This CDR3 has 14 amino acids. V gave up 5 bases and J gave up 2 bases; unmatched junction bases: 5. CDR3 residues: CASSLDRGPYEQYF. The CDR3 region has the DNA TGTGCCAGCAGTCTTGACAGGGGTCCCTACGAGCAGTACTTC.

The chain links TRBV7-6 to TRBJ2-1; D is uncertain. V lost 8 bases and J lost 6, with 11 bases in between. The germline gives CDR1 SGHVS, CDR2 FNYEAQ. The CDR3 is 12 amino acids. In DNA, the CDR3 is TGTGCCAGCGCCGGGCCCCGCAATGAGCAGTTCTTC. Amino acids: CASAGPRNEQFF.

This clonotype was observed a handful of times. The chain is built from TRBV6-1 and TRBJ2-1; 8 positions agree with TRBD2. Germline loops: CDR1 MNHNS, CDR2 SASEGT. This CDR3 comprises 19 residues. With 0 bases clipped from V and 0 bases from J, the junction kept 10 bases outside the gene matches. The CDR3 protein is CASSEARELAESSYNEQFF. DNA for the CDR3: TGTGCCAGCAGTGAAGCGCGGGAACTAGCGGAGAGCTCCTACAATGAGCAGTTCTTC.

This clonotype was observed many times. This chain connects TRBV15 to TRBJ2-1, with D possibly being TRBD2 (5 bases). Germline CDR1 reads LNHNV; CDR2 reads YYDKDF (reference sequence). V was cut by 5 bases and J by 8 bases, with 13 bases left in between. The CDR3 is 13 amino acids. As DNA, the CDR3 is TGTGCCACCAGCGTGGGAGTGGGATATGAGCAGTTCTTC. The encoded protein is CATSVGVGYEQFF.

This chain uses TRBV3-1 with TRBJ2-5, with D unresolved. Per germline, CDR1 LGHDT and CDR2 YNNKEL (reference sequence). Trimming left V 1 base short and J 3 bases short, with 15 bases between. The CDR3 has 16 amino acids. CDR3 sequence: CASSQVGLGIKETQYF. In DNA, the CDR3 is TGTGCCAGCAGCCAAGTGGGCTTGGGTATCAAAGAGACCCAGTACTTC.

CDR3 nucleotides: TGTGCCAGCAGTGGGACCGGGGTCTTGAACACTGAAGCTTTCTTT. Residues: CASSGTGVLNTEAFF. This rearrangement joins TRBV2 to TRBJ1-1; D not resolved. This CDR3 region has 15 residues. Germline V CDR1 and CDR2: SNHLY, FYNNEI. V was clipped by 4 bases and J by 0 bases, with 12 bases between them.

The J gene is TRBJ2-1, the V gene TRBV3-1; TRBD1 aligns across 7 bases. The germline CDR1 and CDR2 sequences are LGHDT and YNNKEL (reference sequence). Losses at the gene ends were 4 bases for V and 9 bases for J; bases not matched to a gene: 15. This CDR3 is 16 amino acids long. The CDR3 bases are TGTGCCAGCAGCCCGACCAAGACAGGGCCCTCGGGTGAGCAGTTCTTC. Translating gives CASSPTKTGPSGEQFF.

The chain employs TRBV6-5 and TRBJ2-2, with D hard to call. Deletions cut 8 bases from V and 6 bases from J, with 7 bases between. CDR1 is MNHEY and CDR2 is SVGAGI in the germline V gene. CDR3 length equals 11 residues. The CDR3 here is CASVHAGELFF. CDR3 coding DNA: TGTGCCAGCGTTCACGCCGGGGAGCTGTTTTTT.

The chain links TRBV27 to TRBJ1-1, with D uncertain. Trimming removed 6 bases at V and 1 base at J, with 9 bases between. Germline CDR1 and CDR2: MNHEY and SMNVEV (reference sequence). CDR3 length equals 13 residues. CDR3 in amino acids: CASRLGWNTEAFF. The CDR3, as DNA: TGTGCCAGCAGATTGGGTTGGAACACTGAAGCTTTCTTT.

The chain employs TRBV29-1 and TRBJ2-7; 10 nucleotides match TRBD1. Germline V gene data show CDR1 as SQVTM and CDR2 as ANQGSEA. This CDR3 has 13 residues. The trim removed 6 bases at V and 4 bases at J, leaving 6 bases unmatched. CDR3 in amino acids: CSVRRQGAYEQYF. DNA of the CDR3: TGCAGCGTGCGCCGACAGGGGGCTTACGAGCAGTACTTC.

This clonotype was recorded a few times. The chain joins TRBV4-1 to TRBJ2-1, with 8 bases matching TRBD2. The CDR3 contains 20 residues. Per germline, CDR1 MGHRA and CDR2 YSYEKL. V lost 0 bases to trimming and J lost 0 bases; unmatched junction nucleotides: 13. The CDR3 DNA reads TGCGCCAGCAGCCAAGATCTCGGGTTAGGGCTAGCGGGCTCCTACAATGAGCAGTTCTTC. This codes for CASSQDLGLGLAGSYNEQFF.

This clonotype was picked up a small number of times. The V gene is TRBV7-3, the J gene TRBJ2-1; TRBD2 matches 10 bases. The ends lost 2 bases at V and 9 bases at J; junction bases unmatched: 7. This CDR3 is 15 amino acids long. The germline V gene encodes CDR1 SGHTA and CDR2 FQGTGA. DNA of the CDR3: TGTGCCAGCAGCTTACTGGCTAGCGGGAGTGGTGAGCAGTTCTTC. Protein product: CASSLLASGSGEQFF.

V and J are TRBV29-1 and TRBJ2-3; 11 bases are a match to TRBD2. CDR1 SQVTM and CDR2 ANQGSEA come from the germline V gene. The V segment lost 3 bases and the J segment 6 bases; nucleotides outside the gene matches: 5. This CDR3 is built from 14 residues. This CDR3 is CSVELLAGVDTQYF. For the CDR3, the DNA is TGCAGCGTTGAGTTACTAGCGGGAGTGGATACGCAGTATTTT.

This rearrangement joins TRBV6-4 to TRBJ2-1; 10 bases agree with TRBD2. Germline V gives CDR1 MRHNA, CDR2 SNTAGT. The CDR3 is 16 residues long. Germline trimming cut 3 bases from V and 6 bases from J; bases unmatched to any gene: 8. The CDR3 region has the DNA TGTGCCAGCAGTGAATCGGCTAGCGGGAGTAGCAATGAGCAGTTCTTC. It is translated as CASSESASGSSNEQFF.

This clonotype was counted only a few times. The J gene is TRBJ2-3, the V gene TRBV29-1; no clear D. V lost 1 base, J lost 6 bases, and 14 bases lay in between. Germline V CDR1 and CDR2: SQVTM, ANQGSEA. This CDR3 comprises 14 residues. CDR3 sequence (DNA): TGCAGCGTTGAAGGAGGCAATAGGGCGGATACGCAGTATTTT. Translating gives CSVEGGNRADTQYF.

The chain is built from TRBV10-3 and TRBJ1-2; D not resolved. Germline CDR1 and CDR2: ENHRY and SYGVKD. V lost 3 bases to trimming and J lost 6 bases, with 14 bases between them. CDR3 length equals 14 residues. The CDR3 sequence: CAISDISNRHGYTF. The DNA of the CDR3 is TGTGCCATCAGTGACATTTCTAATCGCCATGGCTACACCTTC.

V gene TRBV29-1 combines with J gene TRBJ2-2; possible D gene TRBD2, 5 bases. The germline V and J ends were trimmed by 4 bases and 1 base, with 7 bases remaining between them. Per the germline V gene, CDR1 is SQVTM and CDR2 is ANQGSEA. The length of the CDR3 is 13 residues. The CDR3 here is CSVGSENTGELFF. The CDR3 bases are TGCAGCGTTGGTAGCGAGAACACCGGGGAGCTGTTTTTT.

This clonotype has a handful of counts. The chain employs TRBV9 and TRBJ2-7, with 10 bases aligning to TRBD2. CDR3 length equals 14 residues. The germline V gene encodes CDR1 SGDLS and CDR2 YYNGEE. V dropped 0 bases and J dropped 6; count of bases not matched to a gene: 3. CDR3 nucleotides: TGTGCCAGCAGCGTAGGGCTAGCGGGAGTCGAGCAGTACTTC. It is translated as CASSVGLAGVEQYF.

This clonotype has at least ten counts. J is TRBJ2-1 and V is TRBV20-1; 10 bases map to TRBD2. The CDR3 is 13 amino acids. Germline V lookup: CDR1 DFQATT, CDR2 SNEGSKA (reference sequence). J was trimmed by 9 bases and V by 0 bases; bases with no gene match: 2. In DNA, the CDR3 is TGCAGTGCTAGAGATCTAGCGGGAGTTGAGCAGTTCTTC. Translating gives CSARDLAGVEQFF.

The chain is built from TRBV5-1 and TRBJ2-7; the match to TRBD1 covers 10 bases. The CDR3 covers 14 residues. Per the germline V gene, CDR1 is SGHRS and CDR2 is YFSETQ. With V trimmed by 4 bases and J by 5 bases, 6 bases remained unmatched. Here the CDR3 DNA reads TGCGCCAGCAGCCCGGACAGGGGGGACCACGAGCAGTACTTC. It is translated as CASSPDRGDHEQYF. Drawing the rest from reference TRBV5-1 and TRBJ2-7, the complete variable domain is KAGVTQTPRYLIKTRGQQVTLSCSPISGHRSVSWYQQTPGQGLQFLFEYFSETQRNKGNFPGRFSGRQFSNSRSEMNVSTLELGDSALYLCASSPDRGDHEQYFGPGTRLTVT.

The V call is TRBV29-1, the J call TRBJ2-3, with D perhaps matching TRBD1 (6 bases). Trimming cost V 1 base and J 6 bases, with 11 bases left between them. Germline CDR1 and CDR2: SQVTM and ANQGSEA. The CDR3 totals 13 residues. For the CDR3, the DNA is TGCAGCGTTGAAGGGTCAGGGGACGATACGCAGTATTTT. This gives the protein CSVEGSGDDTQYF.

The gene calls are TRBV6-1 and TRBJ1-2, with a weak D call TRBD1 (5 bases). The germline CDR1 and CDR2 sequences are MNHNS and SASEGT. V was cut by 7 bases and J by 3 bases, with 9 bases left in between. The CDR3 consists of 12 residues. The CDR3 region is CASMTGDYGYTF. The CDR3 DNA reads TGTGCCAGCATGACGGGGGACTATGGCTACACCTTC.

The sample holds a few counts of this clonotype. The V and J genes are TRBV4-1 and TRBJ2-7, with D possibly being TRBD2 (6 bases). Trimming took 1 base from V and 5 from J, leaving 18 bases between them. The CDR3 totals 16 residues. The germline CDR1 and CDR2 sequences are MGHRA and YSYEKL. CDR3 protein: CASSQGYGGGADEQYF. The CDR3 DNA reads TGCGCCAGCAGCCAAGGATACGGGGGTGGTGCCGACGAGCAGTACTTC.

This clonotype was picked up a small number of times. The genes are TRBV14 and TRBJ2-3; 8 positions agree with TRBD1. From germline, CDR1 is SGHDN and CDR2 FVKESK. V lost 0 bases, J lost 11 bases, and 13 bases stayed unmatched. This CDR3 is built from 16 residues. CDR3 sequence (DNA): TGTGCCAGCAGCCAAGATCTAGAGGCAGGGGGCGACAAGCAGTATTTT. The encoded protein is CASSQDLEAGGDKQYF.

This clonotype was seen repeatedly, ten times or more. The chain couples TRBV20-1 to TRBJ2-7; 12 positions match TRBD2. CDR1 is DFQATT, CDR2 SNEGSKA, per germline (reference sequence). The CDR3 consists of 13 residues. V was pared by 6 bases and J by 6 bases, with 6 bases of the junction left unmatched. The CDR3 spells CSAEGLAGPEQYF. The CDR3 DNA follows: TGCAGTGCGGAGGGACTAGCGGGTCCCGAGCAGTACTTC.